A selection of T cell receptor beta chains follows, all from one sample in a study of blood T cell repertoires in COVID-19. Here immunoSEQ multiplex PCR was the method, and the copy in TCRdb shows in-frame clones only, minus some. The sample has a few hundred thousand clones; roughly 89% are singletons. Sequenced sample: PBMCs or T cells enriched from blood (not recorded which). Receptors originate from a woman aged 18-30 years who had recovered from COVID-19. CDR3s include the opening cysteine and the closing phenylalanine or tryptophan. The D gene is left open where the match is weak. Only some rows state a clone size, as once, few, many or a class for expanded clones.

clone_size j_call v_call d_call cdr3_nt cdr3_aa
- TRBJ1-2 TRBV7-2 - TGTGCCAGCAGCTGGAGCCCGGCCACGGGCTACACCTTC CASSWSPATGYTF
once TRBJ1-1 TRBV20-1 - TGCAGTGCTAGCGCAACAGTTACCTTT CSASATVTF
- TRBJ1-6 TRBV10-3 - TGTGCCATCAGTGAACGGGGAGATAATTCACCCCTCCACTTT CAISERGDNSPLHF
- TRBJ1-1 TRBV14 - TGTGCCAGCAGCCAACTCAGGGGACGGCTTACCATGAACACTGAAGCTTTCTTT CASSQLRGRLTMNTEAFF
- TRBJ1-4 TRBV19 TRBD1 TGTGCCAGTAGCAGAGGGACAGGGAGAATGGAAAAACTGTTTTTT CASSRGTGRMEKLFF
- TRBJ1-2 TRBV27 - TGTGCCAGCAGTTTAGCCACAGGAACTAACTATGGCTACACCTTC CASSLATGTNYGYTF
once TRBJ1-4 TRBV11-2 - TGTGCCAGCAGCTTTAGGAGGGGTAATGAAAAACTGTTTTTT CASSFRRGNEKLFF
- TRBJ1-5 TRBV4-2 - TGTGCCAGCAGCCAGAACCAGAATAGCAATCAGCCCCAGCATTTT CASSQNQNSNQPQHF
- TRBJ1-2 TRBV7-2 - TGTGCCAGCAGCTTAGTCCCGGGAGAAACAGGAACCAGCTTC CASSLVPGETGTSF
once TRBJ2-7 TRBV18 TRBD2 TGTGCCAGCTCACCACGAACTAGCGGGGGTATCGCCTACGAGCAGTACTTC CASSPRTSGGIAYEQYF
- TRBJ2-2 TRBV18 - TGTGCCAGCTCACCATCGCGGCGGGGTAACACCGGGGAGCTGTTTTTT CASSPSRRGNTGELFF
- TRBJ1-3 TRBV2 TRBD1 TGTGCCAGCAGTGATCTCGGGACAGGGGCTGGAAACACCATATATTTT CASSDLGTGAGNTIYF
- TRBJ2-7 TRBV28 TRBD2 TGTGCCAGCAGCCCGCCAGCGGGGGACAACTACGAGCAGTACTTC CASSPPAGDNYEQYF
- TRBJ1-6 TRBV6-2/TRBV6-3 - TGTGCCAGCAGTGCCAGCGACGGCTCCTATAATTCACCCCTCCACTTT CASSASDGSYNSPLHF
- TRBJ2-1 TRBV11-2 TRBD1 TGTGCCAGCAGCCTCAGGACGACCGGGACAGGGGGCTCGCGGCAGTTCTTC CASSLRTTGTGGSRQFF
- TRBJ1-1 TRBV6-5 TRBD1 TGTGCCAGCAGCAGGACAGGGGAGGGCACTGAAGCTTTCTTT CASSRTGEGTEAFF
few TRBJ2-7 TRBV9 - TGTGCCAGCAGCGTAGCCCCAGGTCAGGGGCTATTCTACGAGCAGTACTTC CASSVAPGQGLFYEQYF
once TRBJ1-2 TRBV28 - TGTGCCAGCAGCTCAACCCAGGGGATTGGCTACACCTTC CASSSTQGIGYTF
- TRBJ2-1 TRBV19 TRBD2 TGTGCCAGTAGCGGGACTAGCGGGTACAATGAGCAGTTCTTC CASSGTSGYNEQFF
- TRBJ2-5 TRBV2 - TGTGCCAGCAGGGGGCAAGGAGAGACCCAGTACTTC CASRGQGETQYF
- TRBJ1-2 TRBV19 TRBD1 TGTGCCAGTAATGACAGGGGGCGAGGCTATGGCTACACCTTC CASNDRGRGYGYTF
- TRBJ1-2 TRBV28 TRBD1 TGTGCCAGCAGTCGCGGACAGGGGGTATACATTGGCTACACCTTC CASSRGQGVYIGYTF
- TRBJ2-1 TRBV29-1 TRBD2 TGCAGCGTCGACGGACTAGCGAATGAGCAGTTCTTC CSVDGLANEQFF
- TRBJ2-3 TRBV2 TRBD2 TGTGCCAGCATACGTCTGGCGGGGGAATCCACAGATACGCAGTATTTT CASIRLAGESTDTQYF
- TRBJ2-6 TRBV4-3 TRBD2 TGCGCCAGCAGCCCATCTCATGGGGGGGCTGGGGCCAACGTCCTGACTTTC CASSPSHGGAGANVLTF
- TRBJ2-3 TRBV29-1 TRBD1 TGCAGCGTCGCGACAGGGGATTTGGCGCAGTATTTT CSVATGDLAQYF
- TRBJ2-7 TRBV2 - TGTGCCAGCAGTTCCCTACCACTCAGGGGTGGATACGAGCAGTACTTC CASSSLPLRGGYEQYF
- TRBJ2-3 TRBV3-1/TRBV3-2 - TGTGCCAGCAGCCAAGTGGGGCAGGGGAGCACAGATACGCAGTATTTT CASSQVGQGSTDTQYF
- TRBJ2-3 TRBV27 - TGTGCCAGCAGTCCCTCTGCCGGGGAGCGCCCAGATACGCAGTATTTT CASSPSAGERPDTQYF
- TRBJ1-6 TRBV6-5 TRBD1 TGTGCCAGCAGGTCGACAGGGGGAGGCTCACCCCTCCACTTT CASRSTGGGSPLHF
once TRBJ2-7 TRBV7-2 - TGTGCCAGCAGCTTAGCATTCGGGGGGCACACCATCTACTACGAGCAGTACTTC CASSLAFGGHTIYYEQYF
- TRBJ2-3 TRBV7-2 - TGTGCCAGCAGCTTAAGGATGAGGGACTCTTTCATTACGCAGTATTTT CASSLRMRDSFITQYF
- TRBJ1-6 TRBV7-6 - TGTGCCAGCAGCTTCACCACCGACAGCAATCACGGCTCACCCCTCCACTTT CASSFTTDSNHGSPLHF
- TRBJ1-6 TRBV7-2 - TGTGCCAGCAGCTTAAATTCGGCAGGGAATTCACCCCTCCACTTT CASSLNSAGNSPLHF
- TRBJ1-1 TRBV19 TRBD1 TGTGCCTCCCGACAGCCGGACAGGGACACTGAAGCTTTCTTT CASRQPDRDTEAFF
- TRBJ1-2 TRBV5-5 - TGTGCCAGCAGCTTGGACAGGGATTTTACCTTC CASSLDRDFTF
- TRBJ2-7 TRBV28 - TGTGCCAGCAGACACGTTAGCGCCGAGCAGTACTTC CASRHVSAEQYF
- TRBJ2-1 TRBV5-5 - TGTGCCAGCAGCCGAGGGGGTATGGGCAGCGATGAGCAGTTCTTC CASSRGGMGSDEQFF
few TRBJ2-5 TRBV28 - TGTGCCAGCAGTTTAAGCGGGCAAGAGACCCAGTACTTC CASSLSGQETQYF
- TRBJ1-4 TRBV28 - TGTGCCAGCAGTTTTTCCGGGGGTGGTGAAAAACTGTTTTTT CASSFSGGGEKLFF
- TRBJ1-1 TRBV30 TRBD1 TGTGCCTGGTCGTCGACAGGGGGCTCTGAAGCTTTCTTT CAWSSTGGSEAFF
- TRBJ2-1 TRBV7-2 - TGTGCCAGCAGCTTTATTAGCGGAGCCGTTTACAATGAGCAGTTCTTC CASSFISGAVYNEQFF
- TRBJ2-5 TRBV5-1 TRBD1 TGCGCCAGCAGCTCAGGACGGGACAGCCAAGAGACCCAGTACTTC CASSSGRDSQETQYF
- TRBJ2-7 TRBV27 - TGTGCCAGCAGTTCCCCGGGGTCATGGGAGCAGTACTTC CASSSPGSWEQYF
- TRBJ2-3 TRBV6-5 - TGTGCCAGCCGGAACGGGGGCACAGATACGCAGTATTTT CASRNGGTDTQYF
- TRBJ2-3 TRBV5-1 - TGCGCCAGCCTGGACGTTGGGGCCCCCACAGATACGCAGTATTTT CASLDVGAPTDTQYF
- TRBJ2-7 TRBV5-1 TRBD1 TGCGCCAGCGCCGGCCAGGGACAGGGGAGGAACGAGCAGTACTTC CASAGQGQGRNEQYF
- TRBJ1-1 TRBV27 - TGTGCCAGCACATCGGGGGGCGCAGGCACTGAAGCTTTCTTT CASTSGGAGTEAFF
- TRBJ2-2 TRBV9 - TGTGCCAGCAGCGTCGCAATGAGCGGGACCGGGGAGCTGTTTTTT CASSVAMSGTGELFF
- TRBJ1-6 TRBV5-5 TRBD1 TGTGCCAGCGGCCCGGACAGGTCAAATTCACCCCTCCACTTT CASGPDRSNSPLHF
- TRBJ1-4 TRBV14 - TGTGCCAGCAGCCGCTCGGGATTCACCTCTCTTGGTCTGTTTTTT CASSRSGFTSLGLFF
once TRBJ1-1 TRBV2 TRBD1 TGTGCCAGCAGTCTACAGGGGGTGAACACTGAAGCTTTCTTT CASSLQGVNTEAFF
few TRBJ2-1 TRBV9 TRBD2 TGTGCCAGCAGCGTAATACCCACCCAGCGGGAGGGCCTCAATGAGCAGTTCTTC CASSVIPTQREGLNEQFF
- TRBJ2-7 TRBV28 - TGTGCCAGCAGTTTACAAGCTTCCGAGCAGTACTTC CASSLQASEQYF